Shown below are 15 T cell receptor beta chains from a single sample sequenced in a study of blood T cell repertoires in COVID-19. TCRdb's table, derived via immunoSEQ multiplex PCR, lists solely in-frame clones and lacks some. Of more than 55,000 clones detected, around 83% appear once; the ten largest clones hold about 9.8%. Sequencing used peripheral blood. These receptors all stem from a woman older than 75 with acute or convalescent COVID-19.

This chain connects TRBV3-1 (or the pseudogene TRBV3-2) to TRBJ1-1, with 10 bases fitting TRBD1. The CDR3 runs 16 residues. Germline loops: CDR1 LGHDT, CDR2 YNNKEL (reference sequence). J lost 6 bases, V lost 3 bases, and 10 bases had no gene match. The CDR3 DNA sequence: TGTGCCAGCAGCCACCAAGGGACAGGGGAATTCGCTGAAGCTTTCTTT. It specifies CASSHQGTGEFAEAFF.

The rearrangement joins TRBV7-8 to TRBJ2-4; 11 bases align to TRBD2. V gave up 7 bases and J gave up 0 bases; unmatched junction bases: 11. The germline V gene has CDR1 SGHVS and CDR2 FQNEAQ. The CDR3 loop spans 18 amino acids. CDR3 coding DNA: TGTGCCAGCACCCTTAGTATAGCGGGGGGGATAGCCAAAAACATTCAGTACTTC. Amino acids: CASTLSIAGGIAKNIQYF.

The V gene is TRBV19, the J gene TRBJ1-1; unclear D gene. Germline lookup yields CDR1 LNHDA and CDR2 SQIVND (reference sequence). V was trimmed by 7 bases and J by 3 bases, leaving 15 bases between them. CDR3 length: 14 amino acids. The CDR3 protein is CASMSGRWDTEAFF. The CDR3 DNA is TGTGCCAGTATGAGCGGGAGATGGGACACTGAAGCTTTCTTT.

This clone has more than one count but fewer than ten. The J gene is TRBJ1-3, the V gene TRBV2, with 9 bases identical to TRBD1. The germline V gene has CDR1 SNHLY and CDR2 FYNNEI. The CDR3 sequence is 15 residues long. With V trimmed by 6 bases and J by 1 base, 4 bases remained unmatched. This chain's CDR3 is CASRTGGVSGNTIYF. CDR3 nucleotides: TGTGCCAGCAGGACAGGGGGGGTATCTGGAAACACCATATATTTT.

The chain uses TRBV7-9 and TRBJ1-5; 7 bases fit TRBD1. Germline CDR1 and CDR2: SEHNR and FQNEAQ (reference sequence). The CDR3 sequence is 14 residues long. V trimming: 5 bases; J trimming: 3 bases; junction bases outside the gene matches: 4. CDR3 protein: CASSRQGPNQPQHF. The CDR3 DNA reads as TGTGCCAGCAGCCGACAGGGACCCAATCAGCCCCAGCATTTT.

The chain combines TRBV7-9 with TRBJ1-2, with D perhaps matching TRBD1 (6 bases). V lost 5 bases, J lost 2 bases, and 12 bases lay in between. Germline V gene sequence: CDR1 SEHNR, CDR2 FQNEAQ (reference sequence). The CDR3 runs to 14 residues. Written as DNA, the CDR3 is TGTGCCAGCAGCCGACAACAGGGAAACTATGGCTACACCTTC. Encoded protein: CASSRQQGNYGYTF.

The chain is built from TRBV7-9 and TRBJ2-3, with 12 bases matching TRBD2. This CDR3 region has 16 residues. The J segment lost 4 bases and the V segment lost 2 bases, leaving 4 bases of the junction unmatched. CDR1 is SEHNR and CDR2 is FQNEAQ in the germline V gene (reference sequence). As DNA, the CDR3 is TGTGCCAGCAGCTTATCGACTAGCGGGGGACCAGATACGCAGTATTTT. Protein sequence: CASSLSTSGGPDTQYF.

The V gene is TRBV30, the J gene TRBJ1-6, with TRBD1 matching over 7 bases. The CDR3 length is 14 residues. V trimming: 1 base; J trimming: 7 bases; junction bases outside the gene matches: 4. In germline, CDR1 is GTSNPN, CDR2 SVGIG (reference sequence). The CDR3 loop reads CAWSAGGTNSPLHF. DNA of the CDR3: TGTGCCTGGAGTGCAGGGGGTACGAATTCACCCCTCCACTTT.

The gene calls are TRBV30 and TRBJ1-6, with D possibly TRBD1 on 5 matching bases. This CDR3 comprises 16 residues. The germline V gene has CDR1 GTSNPN and CDR2 SVGIG (reference sequence). Trimming pared 2 bases from V and 9 bases from J, leaving 20 bases between. This CDR3 reads CAWSRYLDSKSSPLHF. The CDR3, as DNA: TGTGCCTGGAGTAGATACCTCGACAGTAAATCTTCACCCCTCCACTTT.

V usage is TRBV11-2 and J usage is TRBJ1-1, with D unclear. In germline, CDR1 is SGHAT, CDR2 FQNNGV. With 4 bases removed from V and 4 bases from J, the gap between germline ends came to 19 bases. This CDR3 comprises 16 residues. CDR3 in amino acids: CASSSDLGGRGTEAFF. The CDR3 nucleotides are TGTGCCAGCAGCTCGGATTTAGGTGGGCGGGGCACTGAAGCTTTCTTT.

The V gene is TRBV5-4, the J gene TRBJ1-2; TRBD1 is a possible D gene (6 bases). CDR1 is SGHNT, CDR2 YYREEE, per germline (reference sequence). The CDR3 runs to 15 residues. Trimming took 5 bases from V and 5 from J, leaving 19 bases between them. As DNA, the CDR3 is TGTGCCAGCAGTCAGGGGCGCCGGGATTGGTATGGCTACACCTTC. Translated, it gives CASSQGRRDWYGYTF. The whole variable domain, filled in from reference TRBV5-4 and TRBJ1-2, reads ETGVTQSPTHLIKTRGQQVTLRCSSQSGHNTVSWYQQALGQGPQFIFQYYREEENGRGNFPPRFSGLQFPNYSSELNVNALELDDSALYLCASSQGRRDWYGYTFGSGTRLTVV.

The rearrangement joins TRBV6-5 to TRBJ1-3; no clear D gene. V lost 0 bases and J lost 3, with 9 bases in between. The germline V gene encodes CDR1 MNHEY and CDR2 SVGAGI. This CDR3 contains 15 residues. DNA for the CDR3: TGTGCCAGCAGTTACTCGAGGAGTGATGGAAACACCATATATTTT. Translation: CASSYSRSDGNTIYF.

The chain carries TRBV3-1 (or the pseudogene TRBV3-2) and TRBJ1-6; 8 nucleotides line up with TRBD1. The V gene's germline CDR1 is LGHDT and CDR2 YNNKEL (reference sequence). V shed 5 bases and J 0 bases; nucleotides not matched to a gene: 15. CDR3 size: 20 residues. CDR3 sequence: CASSSDPWTGIPSYNSPLHF. The CDR3 bases are TGTGCCAGCAGCTCTGACCCCTGGACAGGGATACCCTCCTATAATTCACCCCTCCACTTT.

The rearrangement joins TRBV15 to TRBJ2-3, with 14 bases lining up with TRBD2. The V gene end was trimmed by 1 base and the J gene end by 0 bases; junction bases not matched to a gene: 9. This CDR3 comprises 20 residues. The germline gives CDR1 LNHNV, CDR2 YYDKDF (reference sequence). This CDR3 is CATSRVKGLAGAVSTDTQYF. CDR3 nucleotide sequence: TGTGCCACCAGCAGAGTTAAGGGACTAGCGGGGGCCGTTAGCACAGATACGCAGTATTTT.

This CDR3 reads CASSFNPGQANEKLFF. The DNA of the CDR3 is TGCGCCAGCAGCTTCAATCCGGGACAAGCAAATGAAAAACTGTTTTTT. V and J are TRBV5-1 and TRBJ1-4; tentative D call: TRBD1 (6 bases). The CDR3 loop spans 16 amino acids. Trimming pared 2 bases from V and 5 bases from J, leaving 16 bases between. The V gene's germline CDR1 is SGHRS and CDR2 YFSETQ.